One and the same sample provided the 27 T cell receptor beta chains below, sequenced in a study of cytomegalovirus exposure and HLA in healthy donors. The PCR was carried out with 60 Vbeta primers and 13 Jbeta primers. This table comes from immunoSEQ multiplex PCR, and its TCRdb copy is limited to in-frame clones, with some not included. In the table there are 50,000 to 70,000 clones, approximately 82% of which are singletons. Sample: PBMCs. The receptor set was obtained from a girl aged 5 to 17 in good health and CMV-seropositive.

J is TRBJ2-7 and V is TRBV19; tentatively, D is TRBD1 (6 bases). The CDR3 covers 13 residues. Germline V gene lookup returns CDR1 LNHDA and CDR2 SQIVND (reference sequence). Trimming stripped 3 bases from V and 3 bases from J, with 9 bases between. In nucleotides, the CDR3 is TGTGCCAGTAGTATCGGGACAATCTACGAGCAGTACTTC. Its translation is CASSIGTIYEQYF.

The chain couples TRBV2 to TRBJ2-1, with TRBD1 identical over 8 bases. The V gene's germline CDR1 is SNHLY and CDR2 FYNNEI. J was trimmed by 2 bases and V by 6 bases; bases with no gene match: 6. The CDR3 spans 15 residues. CDR3 DNA sequence: TGTGCCAGCAGGGGGACAGGTGGCACCTACAATGAGCAGTTCTTC. Translated: CASRGTGGTYNEQFF.

A remark on this clone: The sample carries other DNA sequences with the same CDR3. The chain uses TRBV6-5 and TRBJ2-3; 9 bases are shared with TRBD1. The CDR3 totals 13 residues. After removal of 9 bases from V and 3 bases from J, the junction contained 4 bases not matched to a gene. Germline lookup yields CDR1 MNHEY and CDR2 SVGAGI. The CDR3 nucleotides are TGTGCCAGTTCGGGACAGGGTACAGATACGCAGTATTTT. Its protein product is CASSGQGTDTQYF.

The V and J genes are TRBV10-2 and TRBJ2-2; the D gene is possibly TRBD1 (5 bases). Germline loops: CDR1 WSHSY, CDR2 SAAADI. V was cut by 5 bases and J by 8 bases, with 9 bases left in between. This CDR3 has 12 residues. The chain's CDR3 is CASSQGSGELFF. The DNA for the CDR3 is TGCGCCAGCAGTCAGGGTAGTGGGGAGCTGTTTTTT.

V and J are TRBV11-2 and TRBJ2-1; 13 bases fit TRBD2. CDR3 length equals 19 residues. Germline trimming cut 6 bases from V and 5 bases from J; bases unmatched to any gene: 16. The germline CDR1 and CDR2 sequences are SGHAT and FQNNGV. The CDR3 protein is CASRQIRTSGSRVDNEQFF. The CDR3 coding sequence is TGTGCCAGCAGACAAATACGGACTAGCGGGAGTAGGGTAGACAATGAGCAGTTCTTC. Looking up the rest from reference TRBV11-2 and TRBJ2-1 gives the full variable domain: EAGVAQSPRYKIIEKRQSVAFWCNPISGHATLYWYQQILGQGPKLLIQFQNNGVVDDSQLPKDRFSAERLKGVDSTLKIQPAKLEDSAVYLCASRQIRTSGSRVDNEQFFGPGTRLTVL.

This chain connects TRBV10-3 to TRBJ1-3; weak D call: TRBD1 (5 bases). CDR1 is ENHRY, CDR2 SYGVKD, per germline. Trimming cost V 5 bases and J 0 bases, with 11 bases left between them. The CDR3 spans 15 residues. The CDR3 DNA reads TGTGCCATCAGTCGAGACAGTCGCTCTGGAAACACCATATATTTT. Amino acid sequence: CAISRDSRSGNTIYF.

The chain links TRBV7-9 to TRBJ2-3, with D possibly matching TRBD2 (5 bases). V was shortened by 5 bases and J by 0 bases, with 12 bases between the two germline ends. Germline CDR1 is SEHNR and CDR2 is FQNEAQ (reference sequence). The CDR3 has 15 amino acids. CDR3 in DNA: TGTGCCAGCAGCCAGCCCCCGGGGAGCACAGATACGCAGTATTTT. It specifies CASSQPPGSTDTQYF.

V usage is TRBV4-1 and J usage is TRBJ2-3; D gene unclear. Trimming stripped 2 bases from V and 4 bases from J, with 13 bases between. Per germline, CDR1 MGHRA and CDR2 YSYEKL. The CDR3 spans 15 residues. This CDR3 reads CASSQFDLSADTQYF. The CDR3 nucleotides are TGCGCCAGCAGCCAATTTGACTTGTCGGCAGATACGCAGTATTTT.

This clone has a handful of counts. The chain employs TRBV7-7 and TRBJ2-1; a weak D match, TRBD1 (5 bases). The CDR3 runs 16 residues. Looked up from germline, CDR1 is SSHAT and CDR2 is FNYEAQ (reference sequence). V was pared by 1 base and J by 4 bases, with 14 bases between. In nucleotides, the CDR3 is TGTGCCAGCAGCTTAGATTATGACAGATCATACAATGAGCAGTTCTTC. It codes for CASSLDYDRSYNEQFF.

The genes are TRBV7-9 and TRBJ1-1, with D unresolved. Per germline, CDR1 SEHNR and CDR2 FQNEAQ (reference sequence). V lost 1 base and J 5 bases, leaving 11 bases between the germline ends. This CDR3 is built from 14 residues. The DNA for the CDR3 is TGTGCCAGCAGCTTAGAGGATTGGAGGACTGAAGCTTTCTTT. This translates into CASSLEDWRTEAFF.

This clone was observed a handful of times. This chain joins TRBV7-2 and TRBJ1-4; D not certain. The germline V gene encodes CDR1 SGHTA and CDR2 FQGNSA. The V end was cut by 5 bases, the J end by 0 bases, with 7 bases between. The CDR3 runs to 14 residues. The CDR3 is CASSLTATNEKLFF. The CDR3 region has the DNA TGTGCCAGCAGCCTTACAGCAACTAATGAAAAACTGTTTTTT.

The CDR3 protein is CASSPRVPSYEQYF. DNA for the CDR3: TGTGCCAGCAGCCCCAGGGTCCCATCCTACGAGCAGTACTTC. The rearrangement joins TRBV7-8 to TRBJ2-7; possible D gene TRBD1, 5 bases. Germline assignment: CDR1 SGHVS and CDR2 FQNEAQ. Trimming pared 5 bases from V and 1 base from J, leaving 12 bases between. This CDR3 has 14 amino acids. The variable domain in full, with the rest retrieved from reference TRBV7-8 and TRBJ2-7, is GAGVSQSPRYKVAKRGQDVALRCDPISGHVSLFWYQQALGQGPEFLTYFQNEAQLDKSGLPSDRFFAERPEGSVSTLKIQRTQQEDSAVYLCASSPRVPSYEQYFGPGTRLTVT.

The chain recombines TRBV15 with TRBJ2-1, with D possibly matching TRBD2 (5 bases). Germline V gene data show CDR1 as LNHNV and CDR2 as YYDKDF (reference sequence). The CDR3 consists of 13 residues. The ends were cut back, 7 bases at V and 0 bases at J, with 7 bases in the middle. CDR3 sequence (DNA): TGTGCCACCAAGAGCGGCTCCTACAATGAGCAGTTCTTC. It translates to CATKSGSYNEQFF.

The genes are TRBV28 and TRBJ1-2; TRBD1 matches at 7 bases. V gave up 10 bases and J gave up 4 bases; unmatched junction bases: 12. This CDR3 contains 14 residues. Germline lookup yields CDR1 MDHEN and CDR2 SYDVKM. As DNA, the CDR3 is TGTGCCATCCTCCCAGCGGACAGGCTCTATGGCTACACCTTC. This gives the protein CAILPADRLYGYTF.

This clone was counted a single time. The V call is TRBV29-1, the J call TRBJ2-1; 12 bases map to TRBD1. Unmatched junction bases numbered 11, after V lost 2 bases and J lost 9 bases. This CDR3 contains 16 residues. Germline loops: CDR1 SQVTM, CDR2 ANQGSEA. Here the CDR3 DNA reads TGCAGCGTTGAACGACGGGACAGGGGGCGAATAGGTGAGCAGTTCTTC. This codes for CSVERRDRGRIGEQFF.

The count of this clone is one. The gene calls are TRBV19 and TRBJ2-5; D unresolved. V lost 5 bases and J 1 base, leaving 11 bases between the germline ends. CDR1 and CDR2 from the germline V gene are LNHDA and SQIVND (reference sequence). The CDR3 runs 14 residues. CDR3 loop: CASSRKQTQETQYF. Here the CDR3 DNA reads TGTGCCAGTAGTCGGAAACAGACCCAAGAGACCCAGTACTTC.

The chain links TRBV15 to TRBJ2-1; 8 bases are shared with TRBD2. CDR1 and CDR2 from the germline V gene are LNHNV and YYDKDF (reference sequence). CDR3 length equals 15 residues. V shed 1 base and J 9 bases; nucleotides not matched to a gene: 8. The CDR3 loop is CATSRVGRAASEQFF. In DNA form, the CDR3 reads TGTGCCACCAGCAGAGTCGGGAGGGCCGCCAGTGAGCAGTTCTTC.

This rearrangement joins TRBV7-2 to TRBJ1-6, with D maybe TRBD1 (5 bases). Trimming took off 5 bases at V and 12 bases at J, with 20 bases between the two ends. From germline, CDR1 is SGHTA and CDR2 FQGNSA. This CDR3 contains 15 residues. This CDR3 reads CASSEVGGAKRPLHF. CDR3 bases: TGTGCCAGCAGCGAAGTCGGAGGGGCTAAACGACCCCTCCACTTT.

The V gene is TRBV5-4, the J gene TRBJ1-1, with TRBD1 matching 8 bases. The V gene's germline CDR1 is SGHNT and CDR2 YYREEE (reference sequence). This CDR3 region has 13 residues. Germline trimming cut 3 bases from V and 5 bases from J; bases unmatched to any gene: 3. CDR3 bases: TGTGCCAGCAGCTCAAGGACAGGGACTGAAGCTTTCTTT. Amino acids: CASSSRTGTEAFF.

The chain combines TRBV25-1 with TRBJ2-5; D might be TRBD2 (7 bases). Germline V gene data show CDR1 as MGHDK and CDR2 as SYGVNS. Trimming removed 4 bases from V and 5 bases from J, with 14 bases in between. This CDR3 has 14 amino acids. As DNA, the CDR3 is TGTGCCAGCAGTGCGTACAGGGAGGGGGAGACCCAGTACTTC. Translating gives CASSAYREGETQYF.

The CDR3 protein is CSVELGHRQVGTEAFF. The CDR3 DNA follows: TGCAGCGTTGAGTTAGGACACCGACAAGTGGGGACTGAAGCTTTCTTT. The chain couples TRBV29-1 to TRBJ1-1; TRBD1 is a possible D gene (5 bases). The CDR3 runs 16 residues. V lost 3 bases to trimming and J lost 5 bases, with 22 bases between them. Germline assignment: CDR1 SQVTM and CDR2 ANQGSEA. Combining the CDR3 with reference TRBV29-1 and TRBJ1-1 gives the whole variable domain SAVISQKPSRDICQRGTSLTIQCQVDSQVTMMFWYRQQPGQSLTLIATANQGSEATYESGFVIDKFPISRPNLTFSTLTVSNMSPEDSSIYLCSVELGHRQVGTEAFFGQGTRLTVV.

The DNA for the CDR3 is TGTGCCAGCAGTTTATCGAACTCCGGGACTGACAAGTTCTTC. Residues: CASSLSNSGTDKFF. V usage is TRBV28 and J usage is TRBJ2-1; possibly TRBD2 for D (6 bases). The V gene lost 1 base and the J gene lost 14 bases, with 18 bases spanning the gap. CDR1 is MDHEN, CDR2 SYDVKM, per germline. The CDR3 runs 14 residues.

This clone has only one observation. V gene TRBV4-1 combines with J gene TRBJ1-1, with 10 bases lining up with TRBD1. Germline CDR1 MGHRA, CDR2 YSYEKL. The CDR3 length is 18 residues. V lost 1 base and J lost 0; bases outside the gene matches: 8. In nucleotides, the CDR3 is TGCGCCAGCAGCCAAGTTTTTAGGGACAGGGGAATGAACACTGAAGCTTTCTTT. Translated: CASSQVFRDRGMNTEAFF.

CDR3 loop: CSPYLLAGALDTQYF. CDR3 nucleotides: TGCAGCCCTTACCTTCTAGCGGGAGCCTTAGATACGCAGTATTTT. This chain joins TRBV29-1 and TRBJ2-3; 10 nucleotides agree with TRBD2. This CDR3 contains 15 residues. The germline gives CDR1 SQVTM, CDR2 ANQGSEA. V trimming: 8 bases; J trimming: 5 bases; junction bases outside the gene matches: 13.

This chain joins TRBV30 and TRBJ1-4; possibly TRBD1 for D (5 bases). The CDR3 is 16 amino acids. Germline V lookup: CDR1 GTSNPN, CDR2 SVGIG (reference sequence). The V end lost 3 bases, the J end lost 0 bases, and 14 bases lay between the germline ends. DNA for the CDR3: TGTGCCTGGAGACTCCGCCAGGGCGCAACTAATGAAAAACTGTTTTTT. Its protein product is CAWRLRQGATNEKLFF. Drawing the rest from reference TRBV30 and TRBJ1-4, the complete variable domain is SQTIHQWPATLVQPVGSPLSLECTVEGTSNPNLYWYRQAAGRGLQLLFYSVGIGQISSEVPQNLSASRPQDRQFILSSKKLLLSDSGFYLCAWRLRQGATNEKLFFGSGTQLSVL.

The genes are TRBV19 and TRBJ1-5; a weak D match, TRBD1 (5 bases). This CDR3 contains 12 residues. Trimming left V 6 bases short and J 2 bases short, with 5 bases between. The germline V gene encodes CDR1 LNHDA and CDR2 SQIVND (reference sequence). CDR3 residues: CASRQGNQPQHF. CDR3 nucleotide sequence: TGTGCCAGTAGACAGGGCAATCAGCCCCAGCATTTT.

This rearrangement joins TRBV28 to TRBJ2-2; the D is unclear. Germline V gives CDR1 MDHEN, CDR2 SYDVKM. The CDR3 has 15 residues. Trimming removed 5 bases at V and 1 base at J, with 11 bases between. CDR3 loop: CASSHITGNTGELFF. CDR3 DNA: TGTGCCAGCAGTCACATCACGGGGAACACCGGGGAGCTGTTTTTT.